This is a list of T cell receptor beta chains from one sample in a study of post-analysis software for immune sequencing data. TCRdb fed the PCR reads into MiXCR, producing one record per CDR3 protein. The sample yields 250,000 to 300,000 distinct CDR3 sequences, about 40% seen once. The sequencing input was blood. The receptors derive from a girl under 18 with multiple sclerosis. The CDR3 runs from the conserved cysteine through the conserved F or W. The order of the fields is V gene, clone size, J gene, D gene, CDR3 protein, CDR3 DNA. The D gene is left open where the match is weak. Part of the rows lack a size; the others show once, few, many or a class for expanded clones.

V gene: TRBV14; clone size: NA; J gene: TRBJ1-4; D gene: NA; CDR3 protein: CASSQGGAGRATNEKLFF; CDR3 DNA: TGTGCCAGCAGCCAAGGTGGGGCAGGGCGCGCAACTAATGAAAAACTGTTTTTT
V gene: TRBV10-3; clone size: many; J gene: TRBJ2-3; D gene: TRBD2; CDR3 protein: CAIGPPGRGSTDTQYF; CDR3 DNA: TGTGCCATCGGTCCCCCTGGGCGGGGGAGCACAGATACGCAGTATTTT
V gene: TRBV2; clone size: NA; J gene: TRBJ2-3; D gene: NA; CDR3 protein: CASSVASLVTQYF; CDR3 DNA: TGTGCCAGCAGTGTGGCCTCGCTCGTTACGCAGTATTTT
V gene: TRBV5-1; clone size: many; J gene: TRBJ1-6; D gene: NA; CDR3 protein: CASSWDNSPLHF; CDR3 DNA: TGCGCCAGCAGCTGGGACAATTCACCCCTCCACTTT
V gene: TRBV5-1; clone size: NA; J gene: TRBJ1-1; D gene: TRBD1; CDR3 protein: CASSSGQGFSNTEAFF; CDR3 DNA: TGCGCCAGCAGCTCGGGACAGGGTTTTTCGAACACTGAAGCTTTCTTT
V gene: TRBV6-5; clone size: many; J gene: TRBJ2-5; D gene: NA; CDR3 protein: CASSYSLPNGQETQYF; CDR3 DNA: TGTGCCAGCAGTTACTCTCTTCCCAACGGTCAAGAGACCCAGTACTTC
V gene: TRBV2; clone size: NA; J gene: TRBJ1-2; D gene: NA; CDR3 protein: CASSGEGADGYTF; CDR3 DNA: TGTGCCAGCAGTGGGGAAGGGGCTGATGGCTACACCTTC
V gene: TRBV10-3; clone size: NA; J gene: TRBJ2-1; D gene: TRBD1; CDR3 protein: CAIGGPQGAYNEQFF; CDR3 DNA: TGTGCCATCGGAGGACCTCAGGGGGCCTACAATGAGCAGTTCTTC
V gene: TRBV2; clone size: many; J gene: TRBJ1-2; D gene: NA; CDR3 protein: CASRRERDYGYTF; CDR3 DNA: TGTGCCAGCAGGAGAGAGAGGGACTATGGCTACACCTTC
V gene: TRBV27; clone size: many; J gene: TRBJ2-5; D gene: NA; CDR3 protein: CASSYTPYQETQYF; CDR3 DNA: TGTGCCAGCAGCTACACCCCGTACCAAGAGACCCAGTACTTC
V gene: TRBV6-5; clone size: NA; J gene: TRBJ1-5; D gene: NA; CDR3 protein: CACSPTDKQDQPQHF; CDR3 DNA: TGTGCCTGCAGTCCTACAGATAAACAAGATCAGCCCCAGCATTTT
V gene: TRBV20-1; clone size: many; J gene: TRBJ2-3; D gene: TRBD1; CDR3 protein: CSAIHRGPLAADTQYF; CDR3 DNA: TGCAGTGCTATACACAGGGGCCCTTTGGCCGCAGATACGCAGTATTTT
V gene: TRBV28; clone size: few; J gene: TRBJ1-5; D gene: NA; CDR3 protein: CASSLFTTALLGNQPQHF; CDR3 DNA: TGTGCCAGCAGTTTATTTACAACAGCTCTTCTGGGCAATCAGCCCCAGCATTTT
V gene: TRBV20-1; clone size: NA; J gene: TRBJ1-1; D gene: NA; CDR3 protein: CSAGTDRNTEAFF; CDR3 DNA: TGCAGTGCTGGGACGGACAGGAACACTGAAGCTTTCTTT
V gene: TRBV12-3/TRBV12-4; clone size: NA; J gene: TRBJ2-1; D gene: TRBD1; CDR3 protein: CASSSRDRGRNEQFF; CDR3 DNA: TGTGCCAGCAGTTCAAGGGACAGGGGGAGGAATGAGCAGTTCTTC
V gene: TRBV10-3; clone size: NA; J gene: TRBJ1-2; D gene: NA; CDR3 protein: CAISDGDGYTF; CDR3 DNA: TGTGCCATCAGTGACGGGGATGGCTACACCTTC
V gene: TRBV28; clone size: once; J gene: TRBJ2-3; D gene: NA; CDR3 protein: CASSPSPGSLADTQYF; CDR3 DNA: TGTGCCAGCAGTCCCTCACCGGGGTCTTTGGCCGATACGCAGTATTTT
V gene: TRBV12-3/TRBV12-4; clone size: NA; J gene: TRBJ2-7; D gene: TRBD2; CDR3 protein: CASSSFASGRGDEQYF; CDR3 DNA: TGTGCCAGCAGTTCCTTTGCTAGCGGGAGGGGGGATGAGCAGTACTTC
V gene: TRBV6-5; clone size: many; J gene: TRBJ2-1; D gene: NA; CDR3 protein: CASTDGRAGEQFF; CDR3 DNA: TGTGCCAGCACCGATGGAAGGGCGGGTGAGCAGTTCTTC
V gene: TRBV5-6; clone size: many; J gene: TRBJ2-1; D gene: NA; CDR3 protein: CASSLRGGANNEQFF; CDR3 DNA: TGTGCCAGCAGCTTAAGGGGGGGTGCTAACAATGAGCAGTTCTTC
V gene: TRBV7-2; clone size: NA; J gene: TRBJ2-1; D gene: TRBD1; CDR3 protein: CASSQRVPGQGYNEQFF; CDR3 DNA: TGTGCCAGCAGCCAAAGGGTCCCGGGACAGGGCTACAATGAGCAGTTCTTC
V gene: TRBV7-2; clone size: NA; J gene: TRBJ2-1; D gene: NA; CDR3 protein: CASSLNSREQFF; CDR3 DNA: TGTGCCAGCAGCTTAAATTCCCGTGAGCAGTTCTTC
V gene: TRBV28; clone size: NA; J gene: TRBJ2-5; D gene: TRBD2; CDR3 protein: CASNLAGRSRETQYF; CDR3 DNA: TGTGCCAGCAATCTGGCCGGGAGGAGTCGGGAGACCCAGTACTTC
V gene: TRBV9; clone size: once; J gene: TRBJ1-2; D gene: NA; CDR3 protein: CASSEGRAGYGYTF; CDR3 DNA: TGTGCCAGCAGCGAGGGGAGAGCTGGCTATGGCTACACCTTC
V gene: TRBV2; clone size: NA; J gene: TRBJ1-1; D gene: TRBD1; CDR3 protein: CASSTTGGGDTEAFF; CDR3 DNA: TGTGCCAGCAGTACTACAGGGGGCGGGGACACTGAAGCTTTCTTT
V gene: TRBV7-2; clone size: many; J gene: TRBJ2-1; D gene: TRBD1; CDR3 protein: CASSKIPGQGASGEQFF; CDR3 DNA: TGTGCCAGCAGCAAAATTCCGGGACAGGGGGCTTCTGGTGAGCAGTTCTTC
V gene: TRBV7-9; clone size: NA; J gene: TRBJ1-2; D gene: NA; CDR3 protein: CASSSTYYGYTF; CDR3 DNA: TGTGCCAGCAGCTCGACATATTATGGCTACACCTTC
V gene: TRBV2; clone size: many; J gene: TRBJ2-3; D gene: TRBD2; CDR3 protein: CASSGSGRASDTQYF; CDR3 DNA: TGTGCCAGCAGCGGTAGCGGGAGGGCCTCAGATACGCAGTATTTT
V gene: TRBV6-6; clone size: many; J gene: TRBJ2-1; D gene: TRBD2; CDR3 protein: CASSYSPLAGVYNEQFF; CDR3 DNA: TGTGCCAGCAGTTACTCCCCCCTAGCGGGAGTGTACAATGAGCAGTTCTTC
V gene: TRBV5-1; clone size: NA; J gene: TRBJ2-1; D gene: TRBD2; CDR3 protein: CASSFSVAGGRGEQFF; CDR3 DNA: TGCGCCAGCAGCTTCTCTGTAGCGGGAGGGCGTGGTGAGCAGTTCTTC
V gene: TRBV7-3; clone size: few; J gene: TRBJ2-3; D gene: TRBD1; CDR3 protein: CASSLQGGQGIDTQYF; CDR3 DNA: TGTGCCAGCTCCTTACAGGGGGGACAGGGGATAGATACGCAGTATTTT
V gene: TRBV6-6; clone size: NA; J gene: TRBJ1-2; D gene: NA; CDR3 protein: CASLEVQDSYGYTF; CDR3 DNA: TGTGCCAGCCTGGAGGTCCAGGACAGCTATGGCTACACCTTC
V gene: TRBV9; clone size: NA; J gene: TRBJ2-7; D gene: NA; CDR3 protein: CASSVVDRTLFLGHEQYF; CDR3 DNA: TGTGCCAGCAGCGTAGTCGACCGGACACTCTTTTTGGGCCACGAGCAGTACTTC
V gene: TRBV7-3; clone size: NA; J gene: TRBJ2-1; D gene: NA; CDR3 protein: CASSLKGDEQFF; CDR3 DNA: TGTGCCAGCAGCTTAAAGGGTGATGAGCAGTTCTTC
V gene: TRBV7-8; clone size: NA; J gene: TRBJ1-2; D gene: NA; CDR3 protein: CASSSGQKTSRGYTF; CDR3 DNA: TGTGCTAGCAGCTCCGGACAAAAAACATCGAGGGGCTACACCTTC
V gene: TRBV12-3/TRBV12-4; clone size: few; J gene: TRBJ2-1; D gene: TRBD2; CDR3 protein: CASRLAGPNEQFF; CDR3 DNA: TGTGCCAGCAGACTAGCGGGACCCAATGAGCAGTTCTTC
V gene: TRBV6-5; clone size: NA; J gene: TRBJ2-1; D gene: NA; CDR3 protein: CASSYSIDDNGQVF; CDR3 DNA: TGTGCCAGCAGTTACTCGATCGATGACAATGGGCAGGTCTTC